The rows below give T cell receptor beta chains drawn from one sample of a study of blood T cell repertoires in COVID-19. The table came from immunoSEQ multiplex PCR; TCRdb's copy has only in-frame clones and leaves some out. In the table there are about 300,000 clones, roughly 88% of which are singletons. Sequences were obtained from peripheral blood. Every receptor here comes from a woman aged 25 to 39 who had recovered from COVID-19. Each CDR3 is given with its conserved first and last residue. Each record gives: CDR3 DNA, CDR3 protein, clone size, D gene, V gene, J gene. The D gene is left open where the match is weak. Clone size is shown for a subset of rows, as once, few, many or a class of expanded clone.

CDR3 DNA: TGTGCCAGCAGGGAAGGGGGTAGTTACGAGCAGTACTTC; CDR3 protein: CASREGGSYEQYF; clone size: -; D gene: -; V gene: TRBV28; J gene: TRBJ2-7
CDR3 DNA: TGCGCCAGCAGCTTGGGATATGGGCAGGGCTATGGCTACACCTTC; CDR3 protein: CASSLGYGQGYGYTF; clone size: -; D gene: -; V gene: TRBV5-1; J gene: TRBJ1-2
CDR3 DNA: TGTGCCACCGCGGTAAGGGCAGGGCGAGACTACGAGCAGTACTTC; CDR3 protein: CATAVRAGRDYEQYF; clone size: -; D gene: -; V gene: TRBV15; J gene: TRBJ2-7
CDR3 DNA: TGCGCCAGCAGCTTGGAGTCTGACAGGGTCCTTTCAAGGGGCTACACCTTC; CDR3 protein: CASSLESDRVLSRGYTF; clone size: -; D gene: TRBD1; V gene: TRBV5-1; J gene: TRBJ1-2
CDR3 DNA: TGTGCCAGCAGTCCCCAGGGGGGCACTGAAGCTTTCTTT; CDR3 protein: CASSPQGGTEAFF; clone size: -; D gene: TRBD1; V gene: TRBV12-3/TRBV12-4; J gene: TRBJ1-1
CDR3 DNA: TGCGCCAGCAGCCCTACGACAGGGGGTGATTCACCCCTCCACTTT; CDR3 protein: CASSPTTGGDSPLHF; clone size: -; D gene: TRBD1; V gene: TRBV4-1; J gene: TRBJ1-6
CDR3 DNA: TGTGCCAGCAGCTTTCTAGCGGGGGCAGATACGCAGTATTTT; CDR3 protein: CASSFLAGADTQYF; clone size: -; D gene: TRBD2; V gene: TRBV7-2; J gene: TRBJ2-3
CDR3 DNA: TGCGCCAGCAGCTTGGCCGGGACAGGGGCCGCCGGGGAGCTGTTTTTT; CDR3 protein: CASSLAGTGAAGELFF; clone size: -; D gene: TRBD1; V gene: TRBV5-1; J gene: TRBJ2-2
CDR3 DNA: TGTGCCAGCAGCCGCACGACTAGCGGGGACAAGGATGAGCAGTTCTTC; CDR3 protein: CASSRTTSGDKDEQFF; clone size: -; D gene: TRBD2; V gene: TRBV4-2; J gene: TRBJ2-1
CDR3 DNA: TGTGCCAGCAGCGCGGGACAGGGAGATTATGGCTACACCTTC; CDR3 protein: CASSAGQGDYGYTF; clone size: -; D gene: TRBD1; V gene: TRBV3-1/TRBV3-2; J gene: TRBJ1-2
CDR3 DNA: TGTGCCAGCAGCCATCAAACAGGGGACGGAAGCGAGACCCAGTACTTC; CDR3 protein: CASSHQTGDGSETQYF; clone size: -; D gene: TRBD1; V gene: TRBV3-1/TRBV3-2; J gene: TRBJ2-5
CDR3 DNA: TGCAGTGCTAGAGATCCGAACACCATATATTTT; CDR3 protein: CSARDPNTIYF; clone size: -; D gene: -; V gene: TRBV20-1; J gene: TRBJ1-3
CDR3 DNA: TGCGCCAGCAGCCAAAGGAGCAACTATGGCTACACCTTC; CDR3 protein: CASSQRSNYGYTF; clone size: -; D gene: -; V gene: TRBV4-1; J gene: TRBJ1-2
CDR3 DNA: TGTGCTAGTGGTTTGTCCTCCCATGGCTACACCTTC; CDR3 protein: CASGLSSHGYTF; clone size: once; D gene: -; V gene: TRBV12-5; J gene: TRBJ1-2
CDR3 DNA: TGTGCCACCAGCAGAGGGGCGGAGGACACCATATATTTT; CDR3 protein: CATSRGAEDTIYF; clone size: -; D gene: -; V gene: TRBV15; J gene: TRBJ1-3
CDR3 DNA: TGTGCCAGTAGTATCCTGCCGGGACAGGACTATGGCTACACCTTC; CDR3 protein: CASSILPGQDYGYTF; clone size: -; D gene: TRBD1; V gene: TRBV19; J gene: TRBJ1-2
CDR3 DNA: TGTGCCAGCTCACCAGAGGGATATCATGGCTACACCTTC; CDR3 protein: CASSPEGYHGYTF; clone size: -; D gene: -; V gene: TRBV18; J gene: TRBJ1-2
CDR3 DNA: TGTGCCAGCAGCCCCGACAGGGCCGGGGAGCTGTTTTTT; CDR3 protein: CASSPDRAGELFF; clone size: -; D gene: TRBD1; V gene: TRBV28; J gene: TRBJ2-2
CDR3 DNA: TGTGCCAGCAGCGTAGCTTTTGGGCAGGGGAATGAAAAACTGTTTTTT; CDR3 protein: CASSVAFGQGNEKLFF; clone size: -; D gene: -; V gene: TRBV9; J gene: TRBJ1-4
CDR3 DNA: TGTGCCAGCACCCCAGGGTGCTCCTACGAGCAGTACTTC; CDR3 protein: CASTPGCSYEQYF; clone size: -; D gene: -; V gene: TRBV27; J gene: TRBJ2-7
CDR3 DNA: TGTGCCAGCAGCTCCCGGGACAGAAATTCACCCCTCCACTTT; CDR3 protein: CASSSRDRNSPLHF; clone size: -; D gene: TRBD1; V gene: TRBV5-4; J gene: TRBJ1-6
CDR3 DNA: TGTGCCAGCAGCTTAGACGAAACAGGGATCTATGGCTACACCTTC; CDR3 protein: CASSLDETGIYGYTF; clone size: -; D gene: -; V gene: TRBV11-2; J gene: TRBJ1-2
CDR3 DNA: TGCGCCAGCAGCCTAAACAGGGGTCAGCCCCAGCATTTT; CDR3 protein: CASSLNRGQPQHF; clone size: -; D gene: TRBD1; V gene: TRBV4-1; J gene: TRBJ1-5
CDR3 DNA: TGTGCCACCAGTGATTCGCGGGGCGGTTACAATGAGCAGTTCTTC; CDR3 protein: CATSDSRGGYNEQFF; clone size: -; D gene: -; V gene: TRBV24-1; J gene: TRBJ2-1
CDR3 DNA: TGTGCCAGCAGTTACACTAGCACAGATACGCAGTATTTT; CDR3 protein: CASSYTSTDTQYF; clone size: -; D gene: -; V gene: TRBV6-5; J gene: TRBJ2-3
CDR3 DNA: TGTGCCAGCAGTTTTGGAGGGATTGATGAAAAACTGTTTTTT; CDR3 protein: CASSFGGIDEKLFF; clone size: -; D gene: -; V gene: TRBV27; J gene: TRBJ1-4
CDR3 DNA: TGTGCCAGCAAGGGGACAGGGACTTTCTTT; CDR3 protein: CASKGTGTFF; clone size: few; D gene: TRBD1; V gene: TRBV28; J gene: TRBJ1-1
CDR3 DNA: TGTGCCAGCATCTGGGACAGGGCCTATGGCTACACCTTC; CDR3 protein: CASIWDRAYGYTF; clone size: once; D gene: TRBD1; V gene: TRBV5-8; J gene: TRBJ1-2
CDR3 DNA: TGTGCCAGCAGTGACTCGAGTGGGAGTGAAGCTTTCTTT; CDR3 protein: CASSDSSGSEAFF; clone size: once; D gene: -; V gene: TRBV6-4; J gene: TRBJ1-1